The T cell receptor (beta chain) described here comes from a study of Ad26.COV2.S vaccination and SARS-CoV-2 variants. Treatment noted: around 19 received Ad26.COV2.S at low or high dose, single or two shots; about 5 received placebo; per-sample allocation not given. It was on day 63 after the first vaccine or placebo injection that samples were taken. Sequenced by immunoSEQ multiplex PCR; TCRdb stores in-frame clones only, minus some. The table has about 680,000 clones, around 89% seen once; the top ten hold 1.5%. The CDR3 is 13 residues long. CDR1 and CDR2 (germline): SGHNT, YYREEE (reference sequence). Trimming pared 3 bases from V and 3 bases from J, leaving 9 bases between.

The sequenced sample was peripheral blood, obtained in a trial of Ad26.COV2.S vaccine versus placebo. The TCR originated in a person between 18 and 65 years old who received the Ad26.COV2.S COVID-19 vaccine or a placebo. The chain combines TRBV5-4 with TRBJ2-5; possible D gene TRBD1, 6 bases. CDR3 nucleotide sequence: TGTGCCAGCAGCTCCGGGACAAAAGAGACCCAGTACTTC. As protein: CASSSGTKETQYF.